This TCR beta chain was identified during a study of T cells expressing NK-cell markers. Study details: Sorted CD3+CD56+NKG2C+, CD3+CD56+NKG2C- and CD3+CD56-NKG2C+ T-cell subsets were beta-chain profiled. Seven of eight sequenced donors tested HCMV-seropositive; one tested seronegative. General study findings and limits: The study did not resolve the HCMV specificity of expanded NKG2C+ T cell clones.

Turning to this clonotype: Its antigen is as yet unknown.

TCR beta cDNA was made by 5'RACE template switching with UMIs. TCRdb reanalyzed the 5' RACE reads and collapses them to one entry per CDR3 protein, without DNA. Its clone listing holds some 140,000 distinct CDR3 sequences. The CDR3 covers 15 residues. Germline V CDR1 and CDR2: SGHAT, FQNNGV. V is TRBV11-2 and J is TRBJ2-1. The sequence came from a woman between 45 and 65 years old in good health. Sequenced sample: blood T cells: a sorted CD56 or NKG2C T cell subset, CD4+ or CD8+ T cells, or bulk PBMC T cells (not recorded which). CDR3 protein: CASSSPGAYYNEQFF.